The sequence of this T cell receptor beta chain was determined in a study of blood T cell repertoires in COVID-19. Across the study: The origin of the acute and convalescent COVID-19 samples was the United States, Italy and Spain.

Assay: immunoSEQ multiplex PCR; the TCRdb copy retains only in-frame clones and omits some. Of around 140,000 clones listed, around 89% are singletons. V was cut by 1 base and J by 3 bases, with 6 bases left in between. From germline, CDR1 is MDHEN and CDR2 SYDVKM. There are 13 residues in the CDR3. The source is a man aged 45 to 65 with active or convalescent COVID-19. The rearrangement uses TRBV28 and TRBJ1-2; D gene unclear. Sequenced material: peripheral blood. CDR3 DNA: TGTGCCAGCAGTTTATCAGGCTACTATGGCTACACCTTC. Translated: CASSLSGYYGYTF.